This T cell receptor beta chain was sequenced for a study of T cell responses to AZD1222 COVID-19 vaccine. Some clones are missing from TCRdb's copy, which holds only in-frame ones; the method was immunoSEQ multiplex PCR. The sample lists roughly 99,000 clones; about 93% were seen once. Looked up from germline, CDR1 is MNHEY and CDR2 is SVGEGT. Trimming pared 6 bases from V and 2 bases from J, leaving 10 bases between. This CDR3 has 13 amino acids. This chain connects TRBV6-2 or TRBV6-3 to TRBJ1-2; a possible D gene is TRBD1 (5 bases). Sequences were derived from peripheral blood, sampled 28 days after the second AZD1222 dose. The TCR was taken from an adult who received the AZD1222 COVID-19 vaccine. CDR3 bases: TGTGCCAGCAGCTGGGACCGAAACTATGGCTACACCTTC. It translates to CASSWDRNYGYTF.